This T cell receptor (beta chain) was obtained from a study of radiation and T cells in renal cell carcinoma. The study's findings and limits: Compared with controls, irradiated tumors showed greater TCR clonality.

Repertoires were generated with immunoSEQ multiplex PCR, while TCRdb's copy carries only in-frame clones and drops some. The repertoire holds tens of thousands of clones, with about 62% as singletons. Treatment defined: treatment-naive control, cytoreductive nephrectomy. About this clone: What it recognizes is unknown.

Here the sequenced sample was tumor tissue, taken from a patient whose treatment was nephrectomy without radiotherapy. This sequence originates from a man in his forties or fifties with renal cell carcinoma.

The CDR3 nucleotides read TGTGCCAGCAGCCCGAATCACAGATTCCCTGGAGCAGATACGCAGTATTTT. It is translated as CASSPNHRFPGADTQYF. The chain recombines TRBV7-2 with TRBJ2-3; no firm D call. V gave up 5 bases and J gave up 4 bases, with 22 bases separating them. Germline loops: CDR1 SGHTA, CDR2 FQGNSA. This CDR3 has 17 amino acids.